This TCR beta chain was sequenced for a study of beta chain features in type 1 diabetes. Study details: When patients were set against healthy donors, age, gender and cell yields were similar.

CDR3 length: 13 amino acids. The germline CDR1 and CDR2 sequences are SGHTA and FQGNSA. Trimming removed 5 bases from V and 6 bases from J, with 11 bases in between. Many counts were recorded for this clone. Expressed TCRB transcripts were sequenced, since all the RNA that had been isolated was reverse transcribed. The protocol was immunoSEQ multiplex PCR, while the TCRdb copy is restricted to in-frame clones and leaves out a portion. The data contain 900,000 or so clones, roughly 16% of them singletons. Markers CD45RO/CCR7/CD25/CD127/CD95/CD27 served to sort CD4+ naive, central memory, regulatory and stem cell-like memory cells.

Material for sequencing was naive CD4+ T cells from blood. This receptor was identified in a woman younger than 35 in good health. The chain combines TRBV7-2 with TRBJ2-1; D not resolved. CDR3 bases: TGTGCCAGCAGCCTAGAGCTCGGCAATGAGCAGTTCTTC. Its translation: CASSLELGNEQFF.